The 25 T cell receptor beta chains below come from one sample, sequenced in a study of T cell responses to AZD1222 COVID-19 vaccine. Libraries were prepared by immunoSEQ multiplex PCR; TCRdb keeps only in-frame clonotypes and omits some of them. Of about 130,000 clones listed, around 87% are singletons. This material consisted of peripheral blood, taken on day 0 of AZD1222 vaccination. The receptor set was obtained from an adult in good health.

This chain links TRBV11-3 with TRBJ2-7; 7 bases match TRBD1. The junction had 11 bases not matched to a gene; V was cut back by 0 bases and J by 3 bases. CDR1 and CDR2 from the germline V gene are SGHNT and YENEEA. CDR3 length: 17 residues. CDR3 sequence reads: CASSLDSVDRAVYEQYF. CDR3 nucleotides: TGTGCCAGCAGCTTAGATTCGGTTGACAGGGCGGTCTACGAGCAGTACTTC.

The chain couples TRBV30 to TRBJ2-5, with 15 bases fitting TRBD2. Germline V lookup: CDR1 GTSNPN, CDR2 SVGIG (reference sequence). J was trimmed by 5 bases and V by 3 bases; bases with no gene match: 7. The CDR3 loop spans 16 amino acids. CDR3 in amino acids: CAWRTGLAGGPETQYF. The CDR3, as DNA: TGTGCCTGGAGAACAGGACTAGCGGGGGGGCCGGAGACCCAGTACTTC.

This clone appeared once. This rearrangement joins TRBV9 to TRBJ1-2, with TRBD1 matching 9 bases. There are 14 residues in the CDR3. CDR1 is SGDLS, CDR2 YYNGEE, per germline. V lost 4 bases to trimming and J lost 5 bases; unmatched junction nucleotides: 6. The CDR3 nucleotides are TGTGCCAGCAGCCAACCCGGGACAGGGTATGGCTACACCTTC. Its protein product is CASSQPGTGYGYTF.

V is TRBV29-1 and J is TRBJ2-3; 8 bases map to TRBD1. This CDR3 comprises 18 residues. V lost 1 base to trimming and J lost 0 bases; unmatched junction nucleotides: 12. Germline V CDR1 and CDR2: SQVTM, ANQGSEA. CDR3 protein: CSVEVVQGARTSTDTQYF. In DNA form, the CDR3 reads TGCAGCGTTGAAGTGGTCCAGGGGGCTCGTACAAGCACAGATACGCAGTATTTT.

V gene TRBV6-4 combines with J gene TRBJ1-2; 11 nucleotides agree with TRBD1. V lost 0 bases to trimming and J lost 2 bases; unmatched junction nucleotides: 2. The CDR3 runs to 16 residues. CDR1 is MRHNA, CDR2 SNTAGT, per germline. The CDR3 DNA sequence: TGTGCCAGCAGTGACTCAGGGACAGGGGGAAACTATGGCTACACCTTC. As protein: CASSDSGTGGNYGYTF.

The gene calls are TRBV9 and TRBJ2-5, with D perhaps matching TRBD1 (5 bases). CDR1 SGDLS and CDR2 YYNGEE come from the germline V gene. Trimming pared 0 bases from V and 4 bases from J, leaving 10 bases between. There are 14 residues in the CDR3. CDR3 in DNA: TGTGCCAGCAGCGTAGAAGTCAGGGCAGAGACCCAGTACTTC. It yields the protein CASSVEVRAETQYF.

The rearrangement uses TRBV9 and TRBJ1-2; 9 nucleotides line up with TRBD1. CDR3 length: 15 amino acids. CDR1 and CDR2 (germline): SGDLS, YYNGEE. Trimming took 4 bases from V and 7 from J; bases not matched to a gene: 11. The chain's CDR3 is CASSPRGGQGGGYTF. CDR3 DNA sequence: TGTGCCAGCAGCCCCCGCGGGGGACAGGGAGGTGGCTACACCTTC.

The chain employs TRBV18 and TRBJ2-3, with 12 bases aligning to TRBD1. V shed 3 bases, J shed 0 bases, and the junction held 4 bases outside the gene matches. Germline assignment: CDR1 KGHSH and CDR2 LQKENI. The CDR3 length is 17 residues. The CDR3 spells CASSPRGQGASTDTQYF. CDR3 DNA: TGTGCCAGCTCACCCAGGGGACAGGGGGCCAGCACAGATACGCAGTATTTT.

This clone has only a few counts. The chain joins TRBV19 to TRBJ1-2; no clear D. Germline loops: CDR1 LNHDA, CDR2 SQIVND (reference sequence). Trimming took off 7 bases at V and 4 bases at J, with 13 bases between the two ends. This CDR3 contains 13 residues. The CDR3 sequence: CASTPGPRYGYTF. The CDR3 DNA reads TGTGCCAGTACCCCCGGTCCCCGCTATGGCTACACCTTC.

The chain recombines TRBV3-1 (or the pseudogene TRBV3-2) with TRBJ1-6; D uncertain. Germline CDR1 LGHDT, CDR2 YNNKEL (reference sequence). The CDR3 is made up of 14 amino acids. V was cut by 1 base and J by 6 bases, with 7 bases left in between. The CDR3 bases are TGTGCCAGCAGCCAAGTCTTAGGTAATTCACCCCTCCACTTT. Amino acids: CASSQVLGNSPLHF.

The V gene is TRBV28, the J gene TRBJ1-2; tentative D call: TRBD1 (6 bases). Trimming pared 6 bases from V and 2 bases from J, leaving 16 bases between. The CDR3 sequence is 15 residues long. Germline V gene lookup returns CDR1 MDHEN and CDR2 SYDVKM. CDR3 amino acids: CASRSLQGWNYGYTF. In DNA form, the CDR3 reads TGTGCCAGCAGATCCCTACAGGGATGGAACTATGGCTACACCTTC.

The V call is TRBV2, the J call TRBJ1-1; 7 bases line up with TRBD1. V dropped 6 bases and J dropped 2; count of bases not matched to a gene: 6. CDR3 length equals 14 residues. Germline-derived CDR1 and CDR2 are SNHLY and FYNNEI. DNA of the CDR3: TGTGCCAGCAGCCGGGACAGTGCAAACACTGAAGCTTTCTTT. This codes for CASSRDSANTEAFF.

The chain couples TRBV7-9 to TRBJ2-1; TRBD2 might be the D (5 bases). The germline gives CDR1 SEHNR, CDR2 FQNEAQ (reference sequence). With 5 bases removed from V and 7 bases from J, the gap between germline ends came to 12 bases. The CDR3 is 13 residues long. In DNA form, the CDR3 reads TGTGCCAGCAGCCCCCCGTCGGGGAATGAGCAGTTCTTC. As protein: CASSPPSGNEQFF. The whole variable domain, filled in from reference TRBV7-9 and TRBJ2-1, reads DTGVSQNPRHKITKRGQNVTFRCDPISEHNRLYWYRQTLGQGPEFLTYFQNEAQLEKSRLLSDRFSAERPKGSFSTLEIQRTEQGDSAMYLCASSPPSGNEQFFGPGTRLTVL.

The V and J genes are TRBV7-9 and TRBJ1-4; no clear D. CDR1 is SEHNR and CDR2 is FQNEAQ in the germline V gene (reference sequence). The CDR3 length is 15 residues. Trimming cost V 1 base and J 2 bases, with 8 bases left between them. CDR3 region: CASSLGIGTNEKLFF. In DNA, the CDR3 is TGTGCCAGCAGCTTAGGGATAGGCACTAATGAAAAACTGTTTTTT.

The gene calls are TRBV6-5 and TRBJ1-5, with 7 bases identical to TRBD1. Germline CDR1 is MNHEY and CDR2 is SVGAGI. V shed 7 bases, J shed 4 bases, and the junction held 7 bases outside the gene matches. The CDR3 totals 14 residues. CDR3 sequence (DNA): TGTGCCAGCAACCAACAGGGGCCAAATCAGCCCCAGCATTTT. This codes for CASNQQGPNQPQHF.

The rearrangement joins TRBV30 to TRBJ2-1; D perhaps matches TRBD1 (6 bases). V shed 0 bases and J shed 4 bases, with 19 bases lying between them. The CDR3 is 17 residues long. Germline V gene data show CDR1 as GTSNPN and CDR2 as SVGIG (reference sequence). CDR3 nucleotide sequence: TGTGCCTGGAGTGTAATTCGATCAGGGGTAACTTACAATGAGCAGTTCTTC. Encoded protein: CAWSVIRSGVTYNEQFF.

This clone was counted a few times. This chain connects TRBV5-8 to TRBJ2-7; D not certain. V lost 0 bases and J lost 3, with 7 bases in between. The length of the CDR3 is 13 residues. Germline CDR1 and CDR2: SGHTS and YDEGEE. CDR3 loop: CASSLVDGYEQYF. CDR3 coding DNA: TGTGCCAGCAGCTTGGTAGACGGCTACGAGCAGTACTTC.

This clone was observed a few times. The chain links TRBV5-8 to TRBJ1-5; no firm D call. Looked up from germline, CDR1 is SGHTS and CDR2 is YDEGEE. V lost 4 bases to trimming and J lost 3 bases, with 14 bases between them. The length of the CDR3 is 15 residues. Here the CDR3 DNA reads TGTGCCAGCAGCATTGGCCAGGAAACCAATCAGCCCCAGCATTTT. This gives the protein CASSIGQETNQPQHF. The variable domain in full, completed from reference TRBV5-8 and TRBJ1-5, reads EAGVTQSPTHLIKTRGQQATLRCSPISGHTSVYWYQQALGLGLQFLLWYDEGEERNRGNFPPRFSGRQFPNYSSELNVNALELEDSALYLCASSIGQETNQPQHFGDGTRLSIL.

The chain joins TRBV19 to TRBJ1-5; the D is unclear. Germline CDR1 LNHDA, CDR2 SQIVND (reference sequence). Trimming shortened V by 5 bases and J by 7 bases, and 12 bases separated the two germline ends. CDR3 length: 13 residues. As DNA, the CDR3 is TGTGCCAGTAGTCCCCTACTAGGACAGCCCCAGCATTTT. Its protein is CASSPLLGQPQHF.

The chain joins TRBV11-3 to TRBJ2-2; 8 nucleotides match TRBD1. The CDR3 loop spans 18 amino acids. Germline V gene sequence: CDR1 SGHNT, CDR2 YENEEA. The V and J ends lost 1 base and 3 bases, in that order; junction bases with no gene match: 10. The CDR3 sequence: CASSLAQGARPYTGELFF. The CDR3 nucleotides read TGTGCCAGCAGCTTAGCCCAGGGGGCCCGACCGTACACCGGGGAGCTGTTTTTT.

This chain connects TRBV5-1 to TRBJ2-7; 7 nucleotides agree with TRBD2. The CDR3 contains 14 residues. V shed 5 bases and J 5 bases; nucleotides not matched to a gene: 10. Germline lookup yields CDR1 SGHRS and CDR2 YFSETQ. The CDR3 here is CASSLGGSRDEQYF. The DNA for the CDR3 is TGCGCCAGCAGTCTCGGCGGGAGTAGAGACGAGCAGTACTTC. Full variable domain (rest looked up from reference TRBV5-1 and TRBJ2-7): KAGVTQTPRYLIKTRGQQVTLSCSPISGHRSVSWYQQTPGQGLQFLFEYFSETQRNKGNFPGRFSGRQFSNSRSEMNVSTLELGDSALYLCASSLGGSRDEQYFGPGTRLTVT.

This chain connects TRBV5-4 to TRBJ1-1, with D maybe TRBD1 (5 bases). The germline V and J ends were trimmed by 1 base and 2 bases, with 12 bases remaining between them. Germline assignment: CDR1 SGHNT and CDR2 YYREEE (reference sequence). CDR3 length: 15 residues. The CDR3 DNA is TGTGCCAGCAGCTTGCTGGGGGGACGTAACACTGAAGCTTTCTTT. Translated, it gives CASSLLGGRNTEAFF. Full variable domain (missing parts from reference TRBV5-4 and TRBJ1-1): ETGVTQSPTHLIKTRGQQVTLRCSSQSGHNTVSWYQQALGQGPQFIFQYYREEENGRGNFPPRFSGLQFPNYSSELNVNALELDDSALYLCASSLLGGRNTEAFFGQGTRLTVV.

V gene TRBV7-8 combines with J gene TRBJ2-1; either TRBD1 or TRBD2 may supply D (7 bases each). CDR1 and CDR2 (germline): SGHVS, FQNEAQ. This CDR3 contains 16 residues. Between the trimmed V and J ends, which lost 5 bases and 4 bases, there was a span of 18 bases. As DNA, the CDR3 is TGTGCCAGCAGCCCCAGGGGGAGGGGGCCTTACAATGAGCAGTTCTTC. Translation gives CASSPRGRGPYNEQFF.

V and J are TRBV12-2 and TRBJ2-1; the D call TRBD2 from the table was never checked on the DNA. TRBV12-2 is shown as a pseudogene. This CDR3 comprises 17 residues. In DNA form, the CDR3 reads TGTGCAAGTCGCTTAGCGACAGCGGGAATAAGTGGCAATGAGCAGTTCTTC. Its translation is CASRLATAGISGNEQFF.

The CDR3 spells CASSVRGEKLFF. CDR3 coding DNA: TGTGCCAGCAGTGTACGAGGCGAAAAACTGTTTTTT. The chain couples TRBV12-3 or TRBV12-4 to TRBJ1-4; unclear D gene. Trimming removed 5 bases from V and 8 bases from J, with 9 bases in between. CDR3 length: 12 amino acids.